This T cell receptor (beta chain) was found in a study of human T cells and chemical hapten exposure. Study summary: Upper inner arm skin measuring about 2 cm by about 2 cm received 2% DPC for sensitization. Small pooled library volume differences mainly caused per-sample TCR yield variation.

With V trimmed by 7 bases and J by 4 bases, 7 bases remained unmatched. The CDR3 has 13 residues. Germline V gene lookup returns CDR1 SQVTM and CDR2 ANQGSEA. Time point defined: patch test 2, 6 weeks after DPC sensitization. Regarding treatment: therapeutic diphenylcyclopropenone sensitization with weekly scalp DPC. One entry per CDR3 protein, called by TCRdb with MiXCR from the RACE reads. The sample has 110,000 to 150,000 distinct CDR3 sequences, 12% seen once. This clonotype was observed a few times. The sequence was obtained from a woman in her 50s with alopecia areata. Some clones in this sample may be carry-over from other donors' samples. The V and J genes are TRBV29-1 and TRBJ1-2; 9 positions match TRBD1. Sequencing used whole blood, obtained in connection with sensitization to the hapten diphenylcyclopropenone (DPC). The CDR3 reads CSGTGTGLYGYTF. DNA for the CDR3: TGCAGCGGGACCGGGACAGGGCTCTATGGCTACACCTTC. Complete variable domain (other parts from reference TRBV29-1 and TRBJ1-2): SAVISQKPSRDICQRGTSLTIQCQVDSQVTMMFWYRQQPGQSLTLIATANQGSEATYESGFVIDKFPISRPNLTFSTLTVSNMSPEDSSIYLCSGTGTGLYGYTFGSGTRLTVV.